The rows below give T cell receptor beta chains drawn from one sample of a study of shared T cell receptors in the human thymus. Assay used: immunoSEQ multiplex PCR; TCRdb lists only in-frame clones, some missing. The table lists 650,000 to 950,000 clones, roughly 85% of them singletons, with under 0.012% in the top ten. A further study also used this sample, focusing on human thymus T cells.

Sequencing was carried out using thymocytes. The receptor set was obtained from a girl under three years old with a congenital heart defect. Both conserved end residues are trimmed from each CDR3. Each record gives: J gene, clone size, V gene, CDR3 protein. Part of the rows lack a size; the others show once, few, many or a class for expanded clones.

TRBJ2-1,once,TRBV6-4,ASSEVWSRGALYNEQF
TRBJ2-1,NA,TRBV5-6,ASSFSGNEQF
TRBJ2-4,NA,TRBV4-2,ASSEGGSLAKNIQY
TRBJ2-7,once,TRBV19,ASTRDRDAEQY
TRBJ2-1,NA,TRBV25-1,ASSEIGDSRPGEQF
TRBJ2-3,NA,TRBV7-6,ASSHRHRGRFGTDTQY
TRBJ1-2,NA,TRBV7-9,ASSLVANYGYT
TRBJ1-5,NA,TRBV5-1,ASSLGQNQPQH
TRBJ1-1,once,TRBV15,ATSHRELSLRRTGLKNTEAF
TRBJ2-1,NA,TRBV11-1,ASRGGGTSAYNEQF
TRBJ1-1,NA,TRBV27,ASSPAALGEAF
TRBJ2-7,NA,TRBV28,ASSSPLTGAATYEQY
TRBJ2-3,NA,TRBV9,ASSVAVTSGGATDTQY
TRBJ2-5,NA,TRBV2,ASSVGVLQETQY
TRBJ1-3,NA,TRBV7-9,ASSSERRGTSGNTIY
TRBJ1-5,NA,TRBV6-4,ASSDNEDRETNQPQH